Presented here are 31 T cell receptor beta chains from one specimen sequenced in a study of blood T cell repertoires in COVID-19. Data came from immunoSEQ multiplex PCR; TCRdb stores just in-frame clones and leaves some out. Among about 220,000 clones listed, roughly 80% were seen once. The sequencing input was peripheral blood. The receptor source for this set is a woman aged 55-75 years with acute or convalescent COVID-19.

The V and J genes are TRBV3-1 (or the pseudogene TRBV3-2) and TRBJ2-3, with D perhaps matching TRBD1 (6 bases). Germline assignment: CDR1 LGHDT and CDR2 YNNKEL (reference sequence). V was pared by 7 bases and J by 7 bases, with 9 bases between. CDR3 length: 11 amino acids. CDR3 sequence (DNA): TGTGCCAGCAAAGGGGGAAATACGCAGTATTTT. As protein: CASKGGNTQYF.

The chain uses TRBV18 and TRBJ1-4; unclear D gene. Germline loops: CDR1 KGHSH, CDR2 LQKENI. This CDR3 contains 14 residues. Trimming pared 3 bases from V and 1 base from J, leaving 6 bases between. CDR3 DNA sequence: TGTGCCAGCTCACCCGGGATAACTAATGAAAAACTGTTTTTT. It specifies CASSPGITNEKLFF.

This clone was picked up a small number of times. This chain uses TRBV5-6 with TRBJ1-3; D gene ambiguous. This CDR3 is 13 amino acids long. Trimming took 3 bases from V and 7 from J, leaving 11 bases between them. Germline loops: CDR1 SGHDT, CDR2 YYEEEE. The CDR3 loop is CASSSNPVNTIYF. The CDR3, as DNA: TGTGCCAGCAGCTCGAACCCGGTGAACACCATATATTTT.

With regard to this clone: The sample holds other DNA sequences that translate to the same CDR3. The chain links TRBV28 to TRBJ1-1; D remains ambiguous. V lost 3 bases to trimming and J lost 1 base, with 9 bases between them. This CDR3 spans 14 amino acids. Germline loops: CDR1 MDHEN, CDR2 SYDVKM. This CDR3 is CASSFGNRNTEAFF. The CDR3 DNA is TGTGCCAGCAGTTTCGGCAACAGGAACACTGAAGCTTTCTTT.

The chain combines TRBV19 with TRBJ1-2; 7 positions agree with TRBD1. V dropped 4 bases and J dropped 0; count of bases not matched to a gene: 5. This CDR3 is 15 amino acids long. Looked up from germline, CDR1 is LNHDA and CDR2 is SQIVND (reference sequence). Written as DNA, the CDR3 is TGTGCCAGTAGTACCAATCAGGGGGCTAACTATGGCTACACCTTC. The encoded protein is CASSTNQGANYGYTF.

The CDR3 here is CASSPITGSNYGYTF. The CDR3, as DNA: TGTGCCAGCAGCCCTATTACAGGGTCCAACTATGGCTACACCTTC. The chain recombines TRBV6-4 with TRBJ1-2, with D possibly matching TRBD1 (6 bases). Germline values: CDR1 MRHNA, CDR2 SNTAGT. CDR3 length: 15 amino acids. V gave up 6 bases and J gave up 2 bases, with 16 bases separating them.

This clone has just a few counts. This chain links TRBV5-1 with TRBJ2-1; 11 nucleotides match TRBD2. Per the germline V gene, CDR1 is SGHRS and CDR2 is YFSETQ. The CDR3 spans 17 residues. Trimming removed 1 base from V and 6 bases from J; junction bases left unmatched: 9. In DNA, the CDR3 is TGCGCCAGCAGCTTGATGTCTAGCGGGGGGATTAGCAATGAGCAGTTCTTC. Protein product: CASSLMSSGGISNEQFF.

The chain uses TRBV5-1 and TRBJ2-1; TRBD1 agrees at 8 bases. The CDR3 runs to 17 residues. V trimming: 4 bases; J trimming: 7 bases; junction bases outside the gene matches: 16. Looked up from germline, CDR1 is SGHRS and CDR2 is YFSETQ. CDR3 sequence (DNA): TGCGCCAGCAGCCGAAAAACCCAACAGGGGGTTTTTAATGAGCAGTTCTTC. Translated: CASSRKTQQGVFNEQFF.

CDR3 DNA sequence: TGCGCCAGCAGCTTGGCCCCCGACAGGGTTGGAAACACCATATATTTT. Encoded protein: CASSLAPDRVGNTIYF. This chain joins TRBV5-1 and TRBJ1-3; 7 bases are a match to TRBD1. V lost 0 bases to trimming and J lost 3 bases; unmatched junction nucleotides: 6. The CDR3 totals 16 residues. Germline V gene lookup returns CDR1 SGHRS and CDR2 YFSETQ.

The rearrangement uses TRBV14 and TRBJ2-7; D remains ambiguous. The CDR3 covers 14 residues. Deletions cut 0 bases from V and 3 bases from J, with 9 bases between. Germline CDR1 and CDR2: SGHDN and FVKESK. The CDR3 sequence is CASSQEGYIYEQYF. The CDR3 bases are TGTGCCAGCAGCCAAGAGGGCTATATCTACGAGCAGTACTTC.

This clone showed up just a few times. The chain employs TRBV5-1 and TRBJ1-3; D is ambiguous. The CDR3 extends over 17 amino acids. V was pared by 0 bases and J by 2 bases, with 15 bases between. From germline, CDR1 is SGHRS and CDR2 YFSETQ. The CDR3 region has the DNA TGCGCCAGCAGCTTGGAACGGCAGACCAGGCCTGGAAACACCATATATTTT. It is translated as CASSLERQTRPGNTIYF.

Only one count was recorded for this clone. J is TRBJ2-2 and V is TRBV11-2; D is possibly TRBD1 (5 bases). Trimming took off 11 bases at V and 0 bases at J, with 16 bases between the two ends. The CDR3 runs to 15 residues. Per germline, CDR1 SGHAT and CDR2 FQNNGV. The CDR3 sequence is CAVTRQPANTGELFF. CDR3 coding DNA: TGTGCCGTGACGCGACAGCCCGCGAACACCGGGGAGCTGTTTTTT.

This chain links TRBV20-1 with TRBJ2-5; 9 bases line up with TRBD2. This CDR3 contains 17 residues. The germline V gene has CDR1 DFQATT and CDR2 SNEGSKA (reference sequence). The ends lost 3 bases at V and 4 bases at J; junction bases unmatched: 15. CDR3 sequence: CSASIYLWRGGTETQYF. Here the CDR3 DNA reads TGCAGTGCTAGTATATATCTTTGGCGGGGGGGCACAGAGACCCAGTACTTC.

A note on this clone: No DNA is shown, since the ends of the CDR3 on it are uncertain; the CDR3 is the one TCRdb lists. CDR3 loop: CASSSSNPPHTYEQYF. V and J are TRBV27 and TRBJ2-7; the table's TRBD1 call for D was not verified on the DNA. Looked up from germline, CDR1 is MNHEY and CDR2 is SMNVEV (reference sequence). From its first to its last residue, the CDR3 has 16 amino acids.

In DNA form, the CDR3 reads TGTGCCAGCAGCTTTGACCAGGGCGAGCAGTACTTC. Residues: CASSFDQGEQYF. V usage is TRBV5-6 and J usage is TRBJ2-7; TRBD1 is a possible D gene (5 bases). The CDR3 totals 12 residues. Trimming left V 2 bases short and J 6 bases short, with 9 bases between. Per the germline V gene, CDR1 is SGHDT and CDR2 is YYEEEE.

The gene calls are TRBV6-5 and TRBJ1-5, with 7 bases that match TRBD1. Germline CDR1 MNHEY, CDR2 SVGAGI. V lost 6 bases, J lost 4 bases, and 6 bases stayed unmatched. The CDR3 runs 14 residues. DNA for the CDR3: TGTGCCAGCAGAGAGGGACAGCAGAATCAGCCCCAGCATTTT. Amino acids: CASREGQQNQPQHF.

This chain links TRBV6-2 or TRBV6-3 with TRBJ2-1; possible D gene TRBD2, 5 bases. This CDR3 has 17 amino acids. CDR1 MNHEY and CDR2 SVGEGT come from the germline V gene. The V end was cut by 4 bases, the J end by 0 bases, with 16 bases between. This CDR3 reads CASSSPLSARSYNEQFF. The CDR3 DNA is TGTGCCAGCAGTTCCCCCCTTAGCGCCCGCTCCTACAATGAGCAGTTCTTC.

The chain is built from TRBV4-2 and TRBJ1-1; TRBD1 might be the D (6 bases). The germline V and J ends were trimmed by 1 base and 0 bases, with 18 bases remaining between them. The CDR3 totals 18 residues. Germline values: CDR1 LGHNA, CDR2 YNFKEQ. The CDR3 is CASSQGPGRGKVNTEAFF. Here the CDR3 DNA reads TGTGCCAGCAGCCAAGGCCCGGGAAGGGGGAAGGTGAACACTGAAGCTTTCTTT.

This clone showed up just once. This sequence joins TRBV30 and TRBJ1-1, with TRBD1 identical over 9 bases. V shed 1 base, J shed 4 bases, and the junction held 13 bases outside the gene matches. Per the germline V gene, CDR1 is GTSNPN and CDR2 is SVGIG (reference sequence). This CDR3 is built from 17 residues. CDR3: CAWSGDRVRRTGTEAFF. In DNA, the CDR3 is TGTGCCTGGAGTGGGGACAGGGTTCGAAGGACGGGCACTGAAGCTTTCTTT.

This chain connects TRBV2 to TRBJ1-2, with 7 bases matching TRBD1. CDR1 and CDR2 (germline): SNHLY, FYNNEI. The CDR3 runs to 16 residues. V lost 5 bases, J lost 1 base, and 10 bases stayed unmatched. CDR3 sequence: CASSPLTGVGNYGYTF. The DNA of the CDR3 is TGTGCCAGCAGTCCGCTAACAGGGGTTGGTAACTATGGCTACACCTTC.

This chain joins TRBV27 and TRBJ1-1, with D tentatively TRBD1 (5 bases). The V and J ends lost 6 bases and 1 base respectively, with 9 bases between them. The CDR3 spans 13 residues. Germline-derived CDR1 and CDR2 are MNHEY and SMNVEV (reference sequence). Here the CDR3 DNA reads TGTGCCAGCAGCCGAGGACAGAACACTGAAGCTTTCTTT. Its protein is CASSRGQNTEAFF.

This rearrangement joins TRBV3-1 (or the pseudogene TRBV3-2) to TRBJ2-7; 7 bases match TRBD2. The CDR3 is made up of 16 amino acids. V lost 4 bases, J lost 2 bases, and 11 bases stayed unmatched. Germline V gene data show CDR1 as LGHDT and CDR2 as YNNKEL (reference sequence). This chain's CDR3 is CASSPFSGLKAYEQYF. CDR3 coding DNA: TGTGCCAGCAGCCCCTTTAGCGGGTTAAAGGCCTACGAGCAGTACTTC.

This chain uses TRBV2 with TRBJ1-2; D not certain. V was trimmed by 3 bases and J by 8 bases, leaving 13 bases between them. Germline V lookup: CDR1 SNHLY, CDR2 FYNNEI. The CDR3 loop spans 13 amino acids. The CDR3, as DNA: TGTGCCAGCAGTGACGCGGGGAGTTGGGGCTACACCTTC. This codes for CASSDAGSWGYTF. Full variable domain (missing parts from reference TRBV2 and TRBJ1-2): EPEVTQTPSHQVTQMGQEVILRCVPISNHLYFYWYRQILGQKVEFLVSFYNNEISEKSEIFDDQFSVERPDGSNFTLKIRSTKLEDSAMYFCASSDAGSWGYTFGSGTRLTVV.

The table lists this clone with a few counts. CDR3 nucleotide sequence: TGTGCCAGCAGCTACAGGGGCGCTATGAACACTGAAGCTTTCTTT. Protein product: CASSYRGAMNTEAFF. The chain recombines TRBV3-1 (or the pseudogene TRBV3-2) with TRBJ1-1; 7 positions match TRBD1. CDR3 size: 15 residues. The V gene end was trimmed by 5 bases and the J gene end by 0 bases; junction bases not matched to a gene: 6. From germline, CDR1 is LGHDT and CDR2 YNNKEL (reference sequence).

This chain connects TRBV5-8 to TRBJ2-5, with 13 bases that match TRBD2. The junction had 4 bases not matched to a gene; V was cut back by 0 bases and J by 5 bases. This CDR3 has 16 amino acids. The V gene's germline CDR1 is SGHTS and CDR2 YDEGEE. CDR3 loop: CASSLGLAGGEETQYF. CDR3 sequence (DNA): TGTGCCAGCAGCTTGGGACTAGCGGGGGGTGAGGAGACCCAGTACTTC.

The chain uses TRBV6-2 or TRBV6-3 and TRBJ1-1; 9 bases match TRBD1. V gave up 5 bases and J gave up 4 bases; unmatched junction bases: 5. Germline CDR1 and CDR2: MNHEY and SVGEGT. The CDR3 extends over 14 amino acids. The CDR3 DNA reads as TGTGCCAGCAGTACGGACAGGGGAGTCACTGAAGCTTTCTTT. Its translation: CASSTDRGVTEAFF.

There are a few counts of this clone. The chain joins TRBV10-3 to TRBJ1-2; D possibly corresponds to TRBD1 (6 bases). Germline V lookup: CDR1 ENHRY, CDR2 SYGVKD. The CDR3 totals 12 residues. The V gene lost 3 bases and the J gene lost 4 bases, with 6 bases spanning the gap. This CDR3 is CAISDRGYGYTF. The CDR3 bases are TGTGCCATCAGTGACAGGGGCTATGGCTACACCTTC.

The chain recombines TRBV19 with TRBJ1-6, with D maybe TRBD1 (6 bases). V shed 0 bases and J shed 3 bases, with 12 bases lying between them. Germline V gene lookup returns CDR1 LNHDA and CDR2 SQIVND (reference sequence). The CDR3 has 17 residues. The CDR3 nucleotides read TGTGCCAGTAGTATAGACAACAGGGTTGGCTATAATTCACCCCTCCACTTT. Its protein is CASSIDNRVGYNSPLHF. Full variable domain (missing parts from reference TRBV19 and TRBJ1-6): DGGITQSPKYLFRKEGQNVTLSCEQNLNHDAMYWYRQDPGQGLRLIYYSQIVNDFQKGDIAEGYSVSREKKESFPLTVTSAQKNPTAFYLCASSIDNRVGYNSPLHFGNGTRLTVT.

The chain combines TRBV7-2 with TRBJ1-2, with TRBD1 matching 7 bases. The CDR3 is 14 amino acids. Germline CDR1 reads SGHTA; CDR2 reads FQGNSA. The trim removed 6 bases at V and 0 bases at J, leaving 4 bases unmatched. The CDR3 here is CASRLDRTNYGYTF. The CDR3 DNA is TGTGCCAGCAGACTGGACAGGACTAACTATGGCTACACCTTC. The full variable domain, with the rest looked up from reference TRBV7-2 and TRBJ1-2, is GAGVSQSPSNKVTEKGKDVELRCDPISGHTALYWYRQSLGQGLEFLIYFQGNSAPDKSGLPSDRFSAERTGGSVSTLTIQRTQQEDSAVYLCASRLDRTNYGYTFGSGTRLTVV.

V and J are TRBV5-1 and TRBJ2-2; TRBD1 might be the D (5 bases). This CDR3 comprises 15 residues. Deletions cut 1 base from V and 1 base from J, with 8 bases between. CDR1 and CDR2 from the germline V gene are SGHRS and YFSETQ. CDR3 residues: CASSLYQGNTGELFF. CDR3 nucleotide sequence: TGCGCCAGCAGCTTGTATCAGGGGAACACCGGGGAGCTGTTTTTT.

The chain combines TRBV4-1 with TRBJ1-2, with 8 bases aligning to TRBD1. The CDR3 contains 14 residues. J was trimmed by 12 bases and V by 5 bases; bases with no gene match: 14. Looked up from germline, CDR1 is MGHRA and CDR2 is YSYEKL. The CDR3 sequence: CASSFRDRQYYHTF. The CDR3 DNA sequence: TGCGCCAGCAGCTTCCGGGACAGGCAGTACTATCACACCTTC.